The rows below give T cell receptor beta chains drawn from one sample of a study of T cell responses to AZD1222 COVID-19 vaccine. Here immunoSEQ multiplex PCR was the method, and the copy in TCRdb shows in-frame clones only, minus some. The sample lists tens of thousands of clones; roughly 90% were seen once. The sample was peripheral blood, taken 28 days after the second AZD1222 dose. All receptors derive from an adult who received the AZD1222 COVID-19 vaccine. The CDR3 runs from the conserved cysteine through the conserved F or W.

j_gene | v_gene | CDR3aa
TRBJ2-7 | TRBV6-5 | CASSYEQKDEQYF
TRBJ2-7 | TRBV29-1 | CSVEAQSNYEQYF
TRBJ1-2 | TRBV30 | CAWSLGYGYTF
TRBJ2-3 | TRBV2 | CASGERQGYGSTDTQYF
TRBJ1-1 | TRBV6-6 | CASSYSRVTEAFF
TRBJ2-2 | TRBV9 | CASSVRPGTPIHNTGELFF
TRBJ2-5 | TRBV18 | CASSGLAGEETQYF
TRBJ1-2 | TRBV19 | CASTLSGNYGYTF
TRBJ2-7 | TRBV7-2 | CASSSGTETYEQYF
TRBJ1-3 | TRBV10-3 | CAIWLDGLGFYF
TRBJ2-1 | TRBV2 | CASRRGRGLAGAGSYNEQFF
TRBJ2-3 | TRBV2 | CASSEMGQGNTDTQYF
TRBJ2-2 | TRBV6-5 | CASSYSGHSNTGELFF
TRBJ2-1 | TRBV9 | CASSVGENYNEQFF
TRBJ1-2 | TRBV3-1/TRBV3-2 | CASSQVDSHYGYTF
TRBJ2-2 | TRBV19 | CASCKASNTGELFF
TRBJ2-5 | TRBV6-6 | CASSPDVGAETQYF
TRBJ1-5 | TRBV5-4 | CASSLDSNQPQHF
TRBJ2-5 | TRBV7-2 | CASSLGLAGVSGETQYF
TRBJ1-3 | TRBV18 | CASSPEFRGNTIYF
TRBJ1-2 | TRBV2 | CASRAGENYGYTF
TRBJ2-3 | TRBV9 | CASSPRLAASTDTQYF